This T cell receptor beta chain comes out of a study of blood T cell repertoires in COVID-19. At the level of the study: Both acute and convalescent COVID-19 samples were obtained from the United States, Italy and Spain.

Authors' methods: By means of reference gene primer amplification, nucleated cell counts were estimated. Using immunoSEQ multiplex PCR, the repertoire was profiled, and TCRdb retains in-frame clones only, with some absent. V, J and clone size were drawn from that table, and D and trimming were deduced from the DNA. The table has some 350,000 clones, around 89% seen once. The CDR3 loop spans 15 amino acids. In germline, CDR1 is SNHLY, CDR2 FYNNEI. V lost 9 bases to trimming and J lost 2 bases; unmatched junction nucleotides: 11. Enrolled during active infection, Seattle patients were then followed longitudinally.

The sequence was obtained from a woman younger than 45 with COVID-19, enrolled during active disease. Sequenced input: peripheral blood. J is TRBJ1-2 and V is TRBV2, with 8 bases identical to TRBD1. The DNA for the CDR3 is TGTGCCAGGCCGAGAAGCCGGACAGGGAACTATGGCTACACCTTC. Protein product: CARPRSRTGNYGYTF.